The 10 T cell receptor beta chains below all came from one sample that was sequenced in a study of blood T cell repertoires in COVID-19. The table came from immunoSEQ multiplex PCR; TCRdb's copy has only in-frame clones and leaves some out. The sample lists about 250,000 clones; roughly 80% were seen once. Sequencing input: PBMCs or T cells enriched from blood (not recorded which). These receptors originate from a middle-aged man who had been exposed to COVID-19.

This clone was recorded only once. The chain uses TRBV12-3 or TRBV12-4 and TRBJ1-1; D might be TRBD1 (6 bases). V was pared by 5 bases and J by 5 bases, with 12 bases between. There are 13 residues in the CDR3. CDR3 sequence: CASSTGRGTEAFF. DNA of the CDR3: TGTGCCAGCAGTACAGGGAGGGGGACTGAAGCTTTCTTT.

The rearrangement uses TRBV28 and TRBJ1-2, with D tentatively TRBD1 (6 bases). V was clipped by 6 bases and J by 2 bases, with 16 bases between them. Germline V gene sequence: CDR1 MDHEN, CDR2 SYDVKM. This CDR3 is 15 amino acids long. The CDR3 DNA follows: TGTGCCAGCAGCTATTTACAGGGACGAAACTATGGCTACACCTTC. Its protein product is CASSYLQGRNYGYTF.

The chain links TRBV5-5 to TRBJ2-7, with a tentative D call TRBD1 (6 bases). V lost 4 bases, J lost 7 bases, and 12 bases lay in between. CDR1 SGHKS and CDR2 YYEKEE come from the germline V gene (reference sequence). The CDR3 covers 12 residues. The CDR3 bases are TGTGCCAGCAGCATACAGGGTAGAGAGCAGTACTTC. As protein: CASSIQGREQYF. The full variable domain, its missing parts supplied by reference TRBV5-5 and TRBJ2-7, is DAGVTQSPTHLIKTRGQQVTLRCSPISGHKSVSWYQQVLGQGPQFIFQYYEKEERGRGNFPDRFSARQFPNYSSELNVNALLLGDSALYLCASSIQGREQYFGPGTRLTVT.

This clone has more than one count but fewer than ten. This chain joins TRBV7-2 and TRBJ2-7; 11 bases align to TRBD2. Germline V CDR1 and CDR2: SGHTA, FQGNSA. The length of the CDR3 is 18 residues. V gave up 2 bases and J gave up 6 bases; unmatched junction bases: 15. The CDR3 coding sequence is TGTGCCAGCAGCTTATCCGTCCTTCGTAGCGGGAGGGTCCCCGAGCAGTACTTC. Its translation: CASSLSVLRSGRVPEQYF.

This chain joins TRBV11-3 and TRBJ1-3; D gene unclear. This CDR3 region has 16 residues. CDR1 and CDR2 from the germline V gene are SGHNT and YENEEA. Trimming cost V 5 bases and J 0 bases, with 14 bases left between them. CDR3 nucleotide sequence: TGTGCCAGCAGCCCCCCCCGAGGGTTCTCTGGAAACACCATATATTTT. Amino acids: CASSPPRGFSGNTIYF.

The chain joins TRBV29-1 to TRBJ2-7, with D possibly TRBD2 on 5 matching bases. Germline V lookup: CDR1 SQVTM, CDR2 ANQGSEA. Trimming left V 3 bases short and J 2 bases short, with 5 bases between. CDR3 length equals 11 residues. Written as DNA, the CDR3 is TGCAGCGTTGACGGGACCTACGAGCAGTACTTC. This translates into CSVDGTYEQYF.

V is TRBV3-1 (or the pseudogene TRBV3-2) and J is TRBJ2-2; a weak D match, TRBD2 (6 bases). This CDR3 is 16 amino acids long. The germline V gene encodes CDR1 LGHDT and CDR2 YNNKEL (reference sequence). Trimming removed 1 base at V and 4 bases at J, with 13 bases between. The CDR3 spells CASSQVSGTPTGELFF. In DNA form, the CDR3 reads TGTGCCAGCAGCCAAGTCTCCGGGACTCCCACCGGGGAGCTGTTTTTT.

The chain is built from TRBV6-1 and TRBJ2-5; 7 nucleotides agree with TRBD1. The CDR3 length is 16 residues. Unmatched junction bases numbered 13, after V lost 4 bases and J lost 5 bases. Germline-derived CDR1 and CDR2 are MNHNS and SASEGT. CDR3 bases: TGTGCCAGCAGTGGCCGAACCGGACAGGTGGGGGAGACCCAGTACTTC. It translates to CASSGRTGQVGETQYF.

This chain connects TRBV7-3 to TRBJ2-3; TRBD1 aligns across 7 bases. Looked up from germline, CDR1 is SGHTA and CDR2 is FQGTGA. V lost 5 bases to trimming and J lost 6 bases; unmatched junction nucleotides: 2. The CDR3 totals 12 residues. The CDR3 nucleotides are TGTGCCAGCAGCCGGACAGGCGATACGCAGTATTTT. Its translation is CASSRTGDTQYF.

The chain recombines TRBV30 with TRBJ1-5, with D possibly TRBD1 on 6 matching bases. The CDR3 contains 16 residues. The germline V gene has CDR1 GTSNPN and CDR2 SVGIG (reference sequence). V lost 2 bases to trimming and J lost 7 bases, with 21 bases between them. The CDR3 DNA is TGTGCCTGGAGTCCCTTGGGAGGGGGGCAGGAACAGCCCCAGCATTTT. As protein: CAWSPLGGGQEQPQHF.